This T cell receptor (beta chain) is drawn from a study of blood T cell repertoires in COVID-19. Overall study: The cDNA or gDNA used as material had been derived from T cells, B-cell-depleted T cells, or PBMCs.

Only one count was recorded for this clone. In the authors' workflow: Reference gene primer amplification gave nucleated cell count estimates. TCRdb's table, derived via immunoSEQ multiplex PCR, lists solely in-frame clones and lacks some. That table is the source of V, J and clone size, and D and trimming were worked out from the DNA. Of roughly 350,000 clones listed, under 95% are singletons. The germline V gene has CDR1 SNHLY and CDR2 FYNNEI. With V trimmed by 1 base and J by 5 bases, 4 bases remained unmatched. The CDR3 loop spans 14 amino acids. The V call is TRBV2, the J call TRBJ2-5; 7 bases are shared with TRBD2. The sequence was collected from a woman between 18 and 30 years old who had recovered from COVID-19. Material: peripheral blood. The DNA for the CDR3 is TGTGCCAGCAGTGAAGAGGGAGGGCACGAGACCCAGTACTTC. Translating it yields CASSEEGGHETQYF.